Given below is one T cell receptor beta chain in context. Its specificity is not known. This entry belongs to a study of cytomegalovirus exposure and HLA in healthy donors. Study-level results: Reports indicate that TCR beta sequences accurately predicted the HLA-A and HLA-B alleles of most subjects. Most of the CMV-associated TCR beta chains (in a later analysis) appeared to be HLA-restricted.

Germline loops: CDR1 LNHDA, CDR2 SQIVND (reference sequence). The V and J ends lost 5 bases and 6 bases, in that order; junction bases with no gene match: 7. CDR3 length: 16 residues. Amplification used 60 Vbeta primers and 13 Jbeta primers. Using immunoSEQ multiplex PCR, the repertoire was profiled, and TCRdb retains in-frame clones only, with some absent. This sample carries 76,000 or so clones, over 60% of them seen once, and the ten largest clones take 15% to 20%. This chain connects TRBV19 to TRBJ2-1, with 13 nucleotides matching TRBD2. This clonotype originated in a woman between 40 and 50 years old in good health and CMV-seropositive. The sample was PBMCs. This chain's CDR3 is CASSGLAGDVGNEQFF. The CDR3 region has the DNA TGTGCCAGTAGTGGACTAGCGGGAGATGTAGGCAATGAGCAGTTCTTC.